Listed here is a single T cell receptor (beta chain). Germline V gene lookup returns CDR1 SGHTA and CDR2 FQGNSA. CDR3 length equals 15 residues. Losses at the gene ends were 4 bases for V and 4 bases for J; bases not matched to a gene: 6. This record belongs to a study of blood T cells in healthy people across ages. For the second PCR, which ran for roughly 6 to 12 cycles, a sample-barcoded 5' primer and a J-beta primer mix were used. TCRdb reprocessed the 5' RACE reads via MiXCR and lists one record per CDR3 protein. The repertoire consists of about 1.4 million distinct CDR3 sequences, with roughly 60% occurring once and the leading ten covering 6.7%.

Sequenced sample: blood. The chain combines TRBV7-2 with TRBJ2-3; 9 nucleotides match TRBD2. The receptor's source is a man between 18 and 35 years old in good health. CDR3 amino acids: CASSSDSGSADTQYF. CDR3 DNA: TGTGCCAGCAGCTCGGATAGCGGGAGCGCAGATACGCAGTATTTT. Complete variable domain (other parts from reference TRBV7-2 and TRBJ2-3): GAGVSQSPSNKVTEKGKDVELRCDPISGHTALYWYRQSLGQGLEFLIYFQGNSAPDKSGLPSDRFSAERTGGSVSTLTIQRTQQEDSAVYLCASSSDSGSADTQYFGPGTRLTVL.